These 21 T cell receptor beta chains originate from one sample sequenced in a study of OX40 agonist ivuxolimab in advanced cancers. Assay: immunoSEQ multiplex PCR; the TCRdb copy retains only in-frame clones and omits some. The sample has tens of thousands of clones; around four fifths are singletons. The material sequenced was CD4+ or CD8+ T cells sorted from blood, taken in a trial of the OX40 agonist ivuxolimab. The receptors originated from an adult with an advanced solid tumor such as melanoma, head and neck, liver or kidney cancer.

The chain links TRBV7-9 to TRBJ2-5, with D hard to call. V lost 3 bases and J 5 bases, leaving 10 bases between the germline ends. In germline, CDR1 is SEHNR, CDR2 FQNEAQ (reference sequence). This CDR3 spans 13 amino acids. CDR3 DNA: TGTGCCAGCAGCTTGAACATGGGGGAGACCCAGTACTTC. It is translated as CASSLNMGETQYF.

Only one count was recorded for this clone. The chain is built from TRBV7-2 and TRBJ2-3, with a weak D call TRBD1 (6 bases). Germline V gene sequence: CDR1 SGHTA, CDR2 FQGNSA. V was trimmed by 2 bases and J by 0 bases, leaving 15 bases between them. CDR3 length equals 17 residues. This CDR3 is CASSLRNGQLSTDTQYF. In DNA form, the CDR3 reads TGTGCCAGCAGCTTAAGAAACGGACAGCTTAGCACAGATACGCAGTATTTT.

The gene calls are TRBV5-6 and TRBJ2-7, with unresolved D. The CDR3 length is 14 residues. Germline assignment: CDR1 SGHDT and CDR2 YYEEEE. The V end was cut by 7 bases, the J end by 7 bases, with 21 bases between. The chain's CDR3 is CASCQRSNDGEQYF. CDR3 nucleotide sequence: TGTGCCAGCTGTCAGCGTAGCAACGACGGGGAGCAGTACTTC.

This clone has only one observation. The CDR3 is CASSLGTGGETQYF. In DNA form, the CDR3 reads TGCGCCAGCAGCTTGGGGACAGGAGGGGAGACCCAGTACTTC. The V and J genes are TRBV5-1 and TRBJ2-5, with a weak D call TRBD1 (7 bases). The ends were cut back, 0 bases at V and 5 bases at J, with 11 bases in the middle. CDR1 SGHRS and CDR2 YFSETQ come from the germline V gene. The CDR3 runs 14 residues.

This chain links TRBV4-3 with TRBJ1-4; D gene unclear. Germline V CDR1 and CDR2: LGHNA, YSLEER. The CDR3 is made up of 14 amino acids. The V end lost 1 base, the J end lost 3 bases, and 6 bases lay between the germline ends. CDR3 residues: CASSQVMANEKLFF. CDR3 nucleotide sequence: TGCGCCAGCAGCCAAGTTATGGCTAATGAAAAACTGTTTTTT.

The gene calls are TRBV2 and TRBJ2-7; D gene uncertain. Trimming shortened V by 4 bases and J by 2 bases, and 12 bases separated the two germline ends. CDR3 length: 14 residues. The germline V gene has CDR1 SNHLY and CDR2 FYNNEI. CDR3 sequence reads: CASSVDGDTYEQYF. The CDR3 DNA is TGTGCCAGCAGTGTAGATGGTGACACCTACGAGCAGTACTTC.

CDR3 region: CASRVPGQGTLYGYTF. In DNA form, the CDR3 reads TGTGCCAGTAGGGTCCCGGGACAGGGAACTCTGTATGGCTACACCTTC. The gene calls are TRBV19 and TRBJ1-2; TRBD1 matches at 9 bases. Trimming took 6 bases from V and 5 from J; bases not matched to a gene: 13. The CDR3 consists of 16 residues. CDR1 and CDR2 from the germline V gene are LNHDA and SQIVND (reference sequence).

V gene TRBV10-3 combines with J gene TRBJ1-3, with D hard to call. The V and J ends lost 4 bases and 0 bases respectively, with 13 bases between them. The CDR3 spans 16 residues. Germline V gene lookup returns CDR1 ENHRY and CDR2 SYGVKD. The CDR3 loop reads CAISVLGESSGNTIYF. Written as DNA, the CDR3 is TGTGCCATCAGTGTCCTTGGAGAAAGCTCTGGAAACACCATATATTTT.

The genes are TRBV2 and TRBJ2-2, with 8 bases that match TRBD2. The CDR3 runs 16 residues. After removal of 3 bases from V and 6 bases from J, the junction contained 9 bases not matched to a gene. CDR1 and CDR2 (germline): SNHLY, FYNNEI. The DNA of the CDR3 is TGTGCCAGCAGTGAGAAGGGGACTAGAATGGCCGGGGAGCTGTTTTTT. This gives the protein CASSEKGTRMAGELFF.

The chain is built from TRBV30 and TRBJ1-1, with D possibly being TRBD1 (5 bases). Trimming pared 3 bases from V and 7 bases from J, leaving 12 bases between. The CDR3 is 12 amino acids. Germline V gene lookup returns CDR1 GTSNPN and CDR2 SVGIG (reference sequence). The CDR3 nucleotides read TGTGCCTGGAGACCCCGGGGGATTGAAGCTTTCTTT. This sequence encodes CAWRPRGIEAFF.

This clone appeared once. The chain carries TRBV28 and TRBJ1-5, with TRBD1 matching over 9 bases. The CDR3 length is 14 residues. CDR1 is MDHEN and CDR2 is SYDVKM in the germline V gene. V lost 6 bases and J lost 4; bases outside the gene matches: 4. The CDR3 DNA reads as TGTGCCAGCAGCCTTGACAGGGGGAATCAGCCCCAGCATTTT. This translates into CASSLDRGNQPQHF.

The rearrangement joins TRBV11-3 to TRBJ1-3; D unclear. V dropped 4 bases and J dropped 0 bases, with 4 bases sitting between them. This CDR3 comprises 13 residues. Germline loops: CDR1 SGHNT, CDR2 YENEEA. The CDR3 sequence: CASSSNSGNTIYF. In DNA, the CDR3 is TGTGCCAGCAGCTCGAACTCTGGAAACACCATATATTTT.

V gene TRBV11-2 combines with J gene TRBJ2-3; D uncertain. The CDR3 consists of 13 residues. Trimming left V 4 bases short and J 1 base short, with 6 bases between. The germline CDR1 and CDR2 sequences are SGHAT and FQNNGV. The chain's CDR3 is CASSYSGTDTQYF. Here the CDR3 DNA reads TGTGCCAGCAGCTACTCCGGCACAGATACGCAGTATTTT.

CDR3 loop: CASRRTGGNEKLFF. For the CDR3, the DNA is TGCGCCAGCAGGAGGACAGGCGGGAATGAAAAACTGTTTTTT. The V gene is TRBV4-1, the J gene TRBJ1-4, with TRBD1 matching 7 bases. Germline CDR1 is MGHRA and CDR2 is YSYEKL. The CDR3 sequence is 14 residues long. V dropped 6 bases and J dropped 5; count of bases not matched to a gene: 6.

This clone is a singleton in its sample. The chain has TRBV5-4 and TRBJ1-2, with D unresolved. The CDR3 length is 14 residues. The V end was cut by 1 base, the J end by 4 bases, with 11 bases between. The germline gives CDR1 SGHNT, CDR2 YYREEE (reference sequence). The CDR3 DNA reads TGTGCCAGCAGCTTGCCCCTTCCGGGCTATGGCTACACCTTC. Amino acids: CASSLPLPGYGYTF.

The table lists this clone with a count of one. The genes are TRBV11-3 and TRBJ2-3, with 12 bases matching TRBD2. The CDR3 is made up of 16 amino acids. The J segment lost 0 bases and the V segment lost 3 bases, leaving 1 base of the junction unmatched. Germline CDR1 and CDR2: SGHNT and YENEEA. CDR3 DNA sequence: TGTGCCAGCAGCTTCGGGACTAGCGGGAGCACAGATACGCAGTATTTT. Translating gives CASSFGTSGSTDTQYF.

On this clone: The identical CDR3 is also encoded by other nucleotide sequences in the sample. The chain joins TRBV30 to TRBJ2-1, with D possibly being TRBD2 (7 bases). Germline loops: CDR1 GTSNPN, CDR2 SVGIG (reference sequence). This CDR3 contains 14 residues. Trimming shortened V by 3 bases and J by 9 bases, and 18 bases separated the two germline ends. The CDR3 coding sequence is TGTGCCTGGAGAAGAGGGGGAGGGGCGGGTGAGCAGTTCTTC. Protein product: CAWRRGGGAGEQFF.

The V gene is TRBV7-8, the J gene TRBJ1-3; no clear D. Trimming removed 2 bases at V and 4 bases at J, with 6 bases between. Germline CDR1 and CDR2: SGHVS and FQNEAQ. The CDR3 length is 13 residues. CDR3 DNA: TGTGCCAGCAGCTTAAGTACAGGAAACACCATATATTTT. Translated: CASSLSTGNTIYF.

This chain joins TRBV7-3 and TRBJ2-3; TRBD2 aligns across 8 bases. The germline CDR1 and CDR2 sequences are SGHTA and FQGTGA. The CDR3 runs 15 residues. V lost 3 bases to trimming and J lost 1 base; unmatched junction nucleotides: 3. CDR3 sequence reads: CASSFGLARTDTQYF. For the CDR3, the DNA is TGTGCCAGCAGCTTCGGACTAGCTCGCACAGATACGCAGTATTTT.

The genes are TRBV5-5 and TRBJ2-7; D is unclear. The CDR3 is 13 residues long. V was pared by 2 bases and J by 4 bases, with 10 bases between. Per germline, CDR1 SGHKS and CDR2 YYEKEE (reference sequence). The CDR3 DNA sequence: TGTGCCAGCAGCTTTAGGGCAGGATACGAGCAGTACTTC. Translated: CASSFRAGYEQYF.

J is TRBJ1-4 and V is TRBV4-3; tentative D call: TRBD1 (5 bases). The CDR3 runs to 13 residues. CDR1 is LGHNA and CDR2 is YSLEER in the germline V gene. Trimming left V 1 base short and J 7 bases short, with 7 bases between. The CDR3 region has the DNA TGCGCCAGCAGCCAAGCAGGGTCTGAAAAACTGTTTTTT. This sequence encodes CASSQAGSEKLFF.